The 12 T cell receptor beta chains below were found in one sample sequenced in a study of blood T cells in healthy people across ages. Alongside a J-beta primer mix, a sample-barcoded 5' primer served in a second PCR lasting roughly 6 to 11 cycles. TCRdb re-analysed the 5' RACE reads in MiXCR, keeping a single row per CDR3 protein. The sample lists 1.4 million to 1.5 million distinct CDR3 sequences; 35% to 45% were seen once. The sequenced sample was blood. The receptor source for this set is a woman younger than 30 in good health.

This clonotype has more than one count but fewer than ten. This chain uses TRBV25-1 with TRBJ2-4, with D tentatively TRBD1 (6 bases). V was trimmed by 1 base and J by 8 bases, leaving 12 bases between them. The CDR3 sequence is 14 residues long. Germline CDR1 and CDR2: MGHDK and SYGVNS. The CDR3 is CASSESPQGDIQYF. CDR3 DNA sequence: TGTGCCAGCAGTGAATCCCCACAGGGTGACATTCAGTACTTC.

The chain is built from TRBV5-1 and TRBJ2-5; D gene ambiguous. Germline loops: CDR1 SGHRS, CDR2 YFSETQ. V was trimmed by 4 bases and J by 4 bases, leaving 11 bases between them. The CDR3 has 13 amino acids. CDR3 amino acids: CASSGGQGETQYF. The CDR3 DNA reads TGCGCCAGCAGCGGCGGTCAAGGAGAGACCCAGTACTTC.

CDR3 DNA sequence: TGTGCCAGCAGCTCGACCCGGAACGTCCTGACTTTC. This gives the protein CASSSTRNVLTF. The chain carries TRBV7-9 and TRBJ2-6; D gene uncertain. In germline, CDR1 is SEHNR, CDR2 FQNEAQ (reference sequence). Trimming removed 4 bases from V and 10 bases from J, with 8 bases in between. The length of the CDR3 is 12 residues.

The genes are TRBV6-2 or TRBV6-3 and TRBJ2-4, with TRBD1 matching over 10 bases. The junction had 6 bases not matched to a gene; V was cut back by 6 bases and J by 7 bases. Germline CDR1 is MNHEY and CDR2 is SVGEGT. CDR3 size: 14 residues. CDR3 sequence (DNA): TGTGCCAGCAGACCCCCGGGACAGGGGAACATTCAGTACTTC. This codes for CASRPPGQGNIQYF.

The J gene is TRBJ1-1, the V gene TRBV5-1, with 9 bases identical to TRBD1. The CDR3 extends over 16 amino acids. Germline values: CDR1 SGHRS, CDR2 YFSETQ. The V and J ends lost 3 bases and 0 bases, in that order; junction bases with no gene match: 6. The CDR3 spells CASSSGQGPLNTEAFF. The CDR3 DNA is TGCGCCAGCAGCTCAGGACAGGGGCCCTTGAACACTGAAGCTTTCTTT.

V is TRBV4-1 and J is TRBJ1-4, with a weak D call TRBD1 (5 bases). V lost 4 bases and J lost 8, with 20 bases in between. Germline lookup yields CDR1 MGHRA and CDR2 YSYEKL. The CDR3 spans 16 residues. The CDR3 sequence is CASSRGTFRTPEKLFF. The DNA for the CDR3 is TGCGCCAGCAGCCGGGGGACCTTTAGGACCCCCGAAAAACTGTTTTTT.

V is TRBV28 and J is TRBJ2-7; 7 nucleotides align to TRBD1. The V gene end was trimmed by 5 bases and the J gene end by 0 bases; junction bases not matched to a gene: 7. Looked up from germline, CDR1 is MDHEN and CDR2 is SYDVKM. The CDR3 loop spans 15 amino acids. This CDR3 reads CASSVGGASSYEQYF. The DNA of the CDR3 is TGTGCCAGCAGTGTAGGGGGCGCCTCCTCCTACGAGCAGTACTTC.

The chain combines TRBV6-6 with TRBJ1-2; D uncertain. Trimming took off 8 bases at V and 3 bases at J, with 25 bases between the two ends. The CDR3 has 17 residues. Germline V gene data show CDR1 as MNHNY and CDR2 as SVGAGI (reference sequence). This CDR3 reads CASVRQSVDHGYYGYTF. The CDR3 DNA reads as TGTGCCAGCGTCCGCCAATCCGTAGATCACGGATACTATGGCTACACCTTC.

This chain connects TRBV2 to TRBJ1-2; D unresolved. This CDR3 is built from 15 residues. Germline-derived CDR1 and CDR2 are SNHLY and FYNNEI. V shed 6 bases and J shed 2 bases, with 16 bases lying between them. This CDR3 is CASRELEGRNYGYTF. In DNA form, the CDR3 reads TGTGCCAGCAGAGAGCTTGAGGGCCGGAACTATGGCTACACCTTC. The entire variable domain, with the rest obtained from reference TRBV2 and TRBJ1-2, is as follows: EPEVTQTPSHQVTQMGQEVILRCVPISNHLYFYWYRQILGQKVEFLVSFYNNEISEKSEIFDDQFSVERPDGSNFTLKIRSTKLEDSAMYFCASRELEGRNYGYTFGSGTRLTVV.

V and J are TRBV9 and TRBJ1-2, with 8 bases that match TRBD1. The junction had 5 bases not matched to a gene; V was cut back by 5 bases and J by 2 bases. The CDR3 is 14 amino acids. The V gene's germline CDR1 is SGDLS and CDR2 YYNGEE. As DNA, the CDR3 is TGTGCCAGCAGTGTGGGACAGGCAAACTATGGCTACACCTTC. This gives the protein CASSVGQANYGYTF.

The rearrangement links TRBV28 to TRBJ2-1, with 11 bases fitting TRBD2. V lost 4 bases, J lost 3 bases, and 5 bases stayed unmatched. The CDR3 length is 16 residues. Germline V lookup: CDR1 MDHEN, CDR2 SYDVKM. CDR3 in amino acids: CASSSPTSGNYNEQFF. The CDR3 nucleotides read TGTGCCAGCAGTTCACCGACTAGCGGGAACTACAATGAGCAGTTCTTC.

The table lists this clonotype with a few counts. The chain carries TRBV6-1 and TRBJ2-3; D is possibly TRBD1 (6 bases). Deletions cut 4 bases from V and 3 bases from J, with 29 bases between. The germline V gene encodes CDR1 MNHNS and CDR2 SASEGT. CDR3 size: 20 residues. This CDR3 reads CASSGGRQDGSVRWTDTQYF. The CDR3 nucleotides read TGTGCCAGCAGTGGGGGGCGGCAGGACGGTAGCGTAAGATGGACAGATACGCAGTATTTT.